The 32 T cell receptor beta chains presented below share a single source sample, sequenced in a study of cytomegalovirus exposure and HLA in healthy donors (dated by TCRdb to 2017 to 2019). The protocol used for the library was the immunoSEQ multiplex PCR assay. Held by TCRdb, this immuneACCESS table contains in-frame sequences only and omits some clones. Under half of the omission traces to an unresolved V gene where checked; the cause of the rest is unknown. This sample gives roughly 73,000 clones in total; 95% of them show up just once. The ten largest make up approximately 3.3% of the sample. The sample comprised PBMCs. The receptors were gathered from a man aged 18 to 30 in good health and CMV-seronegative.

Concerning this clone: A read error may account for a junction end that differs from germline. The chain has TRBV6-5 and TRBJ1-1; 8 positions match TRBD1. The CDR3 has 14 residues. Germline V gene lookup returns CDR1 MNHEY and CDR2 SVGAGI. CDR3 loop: CASSIPGGQASLTF. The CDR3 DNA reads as TGTGCCAGCAGTATCCCGGGGGGACAGGCTTCCCTGACCTTT.

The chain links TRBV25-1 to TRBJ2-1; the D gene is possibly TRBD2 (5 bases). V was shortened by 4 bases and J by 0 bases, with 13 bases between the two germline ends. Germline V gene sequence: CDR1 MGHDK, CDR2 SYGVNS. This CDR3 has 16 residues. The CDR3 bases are TGTGCCAGCAGTGCTAACGTAGCGAGCTCCTACAATGAGCAGTTCTTC. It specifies CASSANVASSYNEQFF.

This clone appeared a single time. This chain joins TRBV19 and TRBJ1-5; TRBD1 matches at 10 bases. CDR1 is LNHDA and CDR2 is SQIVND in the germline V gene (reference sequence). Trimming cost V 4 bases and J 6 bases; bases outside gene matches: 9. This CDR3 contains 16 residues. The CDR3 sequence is CASSTPGQGPGQPQHF. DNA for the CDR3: TGTGCCAGTAGTACCCCGGGACAGGGGCCGGGTCAGCCCCAGCATTTT. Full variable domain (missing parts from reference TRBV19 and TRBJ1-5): DGGITQSPKYLFRKEGQNVTLSCEQNLNHDAMYWYRQDPGQGLRLIYYSQIVNDFQKGDIAEGYSVSREKKESFPLTVTSAQKNPTAFYLCASSTPGQGPGQPQHFGDGTRLSIL.

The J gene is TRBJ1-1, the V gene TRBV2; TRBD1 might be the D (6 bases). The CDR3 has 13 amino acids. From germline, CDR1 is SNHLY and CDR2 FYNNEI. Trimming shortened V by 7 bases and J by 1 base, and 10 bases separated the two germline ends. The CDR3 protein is CASMQQGNTEAFF. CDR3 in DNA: TGTGCCAGCATGCAACAGGGGAACACTGAAGCTTTCTTT.

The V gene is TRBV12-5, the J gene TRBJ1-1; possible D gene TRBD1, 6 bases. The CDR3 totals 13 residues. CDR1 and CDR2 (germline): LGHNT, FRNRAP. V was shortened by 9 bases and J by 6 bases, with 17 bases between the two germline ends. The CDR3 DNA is TGTGCTAGCAAGGACCAGGGGATATCTGAAGCTTTCTTT. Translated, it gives CASKDQGISEAFF.

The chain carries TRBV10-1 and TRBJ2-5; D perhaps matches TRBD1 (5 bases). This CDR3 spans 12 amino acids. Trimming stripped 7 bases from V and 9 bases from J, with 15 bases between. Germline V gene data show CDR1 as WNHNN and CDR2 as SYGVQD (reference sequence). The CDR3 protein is CASKKGKGAQYF. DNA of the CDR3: TGCGCCAGCAAGAAGGGGAAAGGGGCCCAGTACTTC.

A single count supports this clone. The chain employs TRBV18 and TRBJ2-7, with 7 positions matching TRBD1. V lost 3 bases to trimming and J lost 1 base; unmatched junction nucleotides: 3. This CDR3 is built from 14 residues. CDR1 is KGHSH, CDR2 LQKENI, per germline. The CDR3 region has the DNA TGTGCCAGCTCACCGACAGGGTCTTCCTACGAGCAGTACTTC. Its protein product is CASSPTGSSYEQYF.

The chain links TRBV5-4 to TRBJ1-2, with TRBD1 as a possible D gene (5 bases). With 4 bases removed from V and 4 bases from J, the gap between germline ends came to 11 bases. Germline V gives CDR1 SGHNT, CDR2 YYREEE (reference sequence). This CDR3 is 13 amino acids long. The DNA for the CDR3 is TGTGCCAGCAGCCCGTTGGGGGGCTATGGCTACACCTTC. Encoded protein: CASSPLGGYGYTF.

Here the CDR3 DNA reads TGTGCCAGCAGCTCCAACGGACAGGGGGTGTTTTTT. Amino acid sequence: CASSSNGQGVFF. The V call is TRBV7-2, the J call TRBJ1-4, with 10 bases identical to TRBD1. J gave up 15 bases and V 4 bases, and 5 bases lay outside the gene matches. This CDR3 spans 12 amino acids. The germline gives CDR1 SGHTA, CDR2 FQGNSA. The full variable domain, completed using reference TRBV7-2 and TRBJ1-4, is GAGVSQSPSNKVTEKGKDVELRCDPISGHTALYWYRQSLGQGLEFLIYFQGNSAPDKSGLPSDRFSAERTGGSVSTLTIQRTQQEDSAVYLCASSSNGQGVFFGSGTQLSVL.

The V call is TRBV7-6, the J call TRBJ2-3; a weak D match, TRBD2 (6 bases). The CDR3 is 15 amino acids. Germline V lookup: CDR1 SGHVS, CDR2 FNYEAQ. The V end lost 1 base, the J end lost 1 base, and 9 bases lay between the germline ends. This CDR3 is CASSLGWRGTDTQYF. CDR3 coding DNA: TGTGCCAGCAGCTTAGGGTGGAGGGGCACAGATACGCAGTATTTT.

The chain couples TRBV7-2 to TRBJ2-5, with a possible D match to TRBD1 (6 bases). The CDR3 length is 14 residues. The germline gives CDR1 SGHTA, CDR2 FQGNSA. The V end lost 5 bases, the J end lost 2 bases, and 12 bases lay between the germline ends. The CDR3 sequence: CASSADSQQETQYF. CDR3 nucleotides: TGTGCCAGCAGCGCGGACAGCCAACAAGAGACCCAGTACTTC.

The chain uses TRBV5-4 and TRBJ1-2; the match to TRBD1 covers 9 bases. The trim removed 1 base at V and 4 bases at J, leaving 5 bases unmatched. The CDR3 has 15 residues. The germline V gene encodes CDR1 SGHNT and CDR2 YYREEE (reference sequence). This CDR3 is CASSLSGQGGYGYTF. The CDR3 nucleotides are TGTGCCAGCAGCTTGTCGGGACAGGGTGGCTATGGCTACACCTTC.

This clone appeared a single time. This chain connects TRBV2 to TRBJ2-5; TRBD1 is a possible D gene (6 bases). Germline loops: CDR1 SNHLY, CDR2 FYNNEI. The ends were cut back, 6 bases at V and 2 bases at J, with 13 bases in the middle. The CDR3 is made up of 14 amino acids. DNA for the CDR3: TGTGCCAGCAGCACGGGGACACCACAAGAGACCCAGTACTTC. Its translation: CASSTGTPQETQYF. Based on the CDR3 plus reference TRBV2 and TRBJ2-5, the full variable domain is EPEVTQTPSHQVTQMGQEVILRCVPISNHLYFYWYRQILGQKVEFLVSFYNNEISEKSEIFDDQFSVERPDGSNFTLKIRSTKLEDSAMYFCASSTGTPQETQYFGPGTRLLVL.

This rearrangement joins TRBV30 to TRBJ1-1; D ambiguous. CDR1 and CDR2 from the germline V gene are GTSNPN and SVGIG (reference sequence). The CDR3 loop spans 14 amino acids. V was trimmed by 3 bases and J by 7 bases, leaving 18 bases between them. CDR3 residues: CAWSAPDFRSEAFF. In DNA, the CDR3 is TGTGCCTGGAGCGCACCCGACTTTCGGAGTGAAGCTTTCTTT.

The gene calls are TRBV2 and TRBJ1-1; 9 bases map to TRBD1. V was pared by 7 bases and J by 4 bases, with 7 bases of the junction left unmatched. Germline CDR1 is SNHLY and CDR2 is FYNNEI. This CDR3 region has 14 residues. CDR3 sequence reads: CASNIGQGITEAFF. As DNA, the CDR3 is TGTGCCAGCAATATAGGACAGGGGATCACTGAAGCTTTCTTT.

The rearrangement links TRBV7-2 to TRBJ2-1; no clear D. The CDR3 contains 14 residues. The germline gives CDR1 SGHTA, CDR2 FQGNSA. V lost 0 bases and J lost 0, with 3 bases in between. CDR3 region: CASSLASSYNEQFF. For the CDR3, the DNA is TGTGCCAGCAGCTTAGCTAGCTCCTACAATGAGCAGTTCTTC.

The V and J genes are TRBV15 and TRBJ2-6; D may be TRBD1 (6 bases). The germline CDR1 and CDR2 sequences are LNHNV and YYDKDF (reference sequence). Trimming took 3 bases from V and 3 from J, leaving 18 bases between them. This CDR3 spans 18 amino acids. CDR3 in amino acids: CATSSFGAGELGANVLTF. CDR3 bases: TGTGCCACCAGCAGCTTCGGGGCAGGGGAACTTGGGGCCAACGTCCTGACTTTC.

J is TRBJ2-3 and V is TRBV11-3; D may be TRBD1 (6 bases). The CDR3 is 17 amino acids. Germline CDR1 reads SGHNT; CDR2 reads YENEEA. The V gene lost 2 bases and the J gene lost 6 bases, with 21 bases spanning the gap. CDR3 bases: TGTGCCAGCAGCTTAAGGGGCCCAGTACAGGGAGCCGATACGCAGTATTTT. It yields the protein CASSLRGPVQGADTQYF.

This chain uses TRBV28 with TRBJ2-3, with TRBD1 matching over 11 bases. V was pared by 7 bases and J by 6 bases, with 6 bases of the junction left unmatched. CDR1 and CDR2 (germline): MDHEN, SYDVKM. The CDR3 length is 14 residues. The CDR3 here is CASTWTGGRDTQYF. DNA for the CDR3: TGTGCCAGCACCTGGACAGGGGGCCGCGATACGCAGTATTTT.

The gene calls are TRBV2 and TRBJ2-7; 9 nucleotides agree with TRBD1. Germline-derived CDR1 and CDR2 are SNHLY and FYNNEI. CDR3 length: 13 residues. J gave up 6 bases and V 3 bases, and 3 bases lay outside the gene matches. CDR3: CASSEGQGLEQYF. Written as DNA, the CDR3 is TGTGCCAGCAGTGAGGGACAGGGACTCGAGCAGTACTTC.

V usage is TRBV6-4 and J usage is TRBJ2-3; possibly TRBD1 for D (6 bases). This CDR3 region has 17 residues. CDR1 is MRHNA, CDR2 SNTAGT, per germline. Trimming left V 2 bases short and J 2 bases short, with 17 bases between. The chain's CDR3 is CASSDSSDSGSTDTQYF. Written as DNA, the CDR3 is TGTGCCAGCAGTGACAGTTCGGACAGCGGATCCACAGATACGCAGTATTTT.

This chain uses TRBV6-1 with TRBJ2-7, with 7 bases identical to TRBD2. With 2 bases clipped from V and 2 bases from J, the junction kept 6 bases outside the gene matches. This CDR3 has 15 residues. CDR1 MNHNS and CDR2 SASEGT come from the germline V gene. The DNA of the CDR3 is TGTGCCAGCAGTGAAAAGAGGGAGGGAACCTACGAGCAGTACTTC. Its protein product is CASSEKREGTYEQYF.

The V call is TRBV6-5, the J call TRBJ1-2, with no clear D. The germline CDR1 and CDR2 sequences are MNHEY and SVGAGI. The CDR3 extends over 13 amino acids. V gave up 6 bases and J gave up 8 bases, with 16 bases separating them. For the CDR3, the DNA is TGTGCCAGCAGAGAGGTCGAAGGGAGCGGCTACACCTTC. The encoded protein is CASREVEGSGYTF.

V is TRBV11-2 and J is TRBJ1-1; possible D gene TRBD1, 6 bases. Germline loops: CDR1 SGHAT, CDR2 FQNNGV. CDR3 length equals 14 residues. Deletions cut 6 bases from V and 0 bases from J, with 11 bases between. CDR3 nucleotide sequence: TGTGCCAGCAGGGGGGCGGACATGAACACTGAAGCTTTCTTT. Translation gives CASRGADMNTEAFF. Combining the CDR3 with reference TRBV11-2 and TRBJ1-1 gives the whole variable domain EAGVAQSPRYKIIEKRQSVAFWCNPISGHATLYWYQQILGQGPKLLIQFQNNGVVDDSQLPKDRFSAERLKGVDSTLKIQPAKLEDSAVYLCASRGADMNTEAFFGQGTRLTVV.

This CDR3 reads CASSSPDSLYGYTF. The CDR3 region has the DNA TGTGCCAGCTCATCCCCGGACAGTCTCTATGGCTACACCTTC. This chain uses TRBV13 with TRBJ1-2, with D possibly TRBD1 on 6 matching bases. V was clipped by 8 bases and J by 4 bases, with 17 bases between them. The CDR3 extends over 14 amino acids. Per germline, CDR1 PRHDT and CDR2 FYEKMQ (reference sequence). Drawing the rest from reference TRBV13 and TRBJ1-2, the complete variable domain is AAGVIQSPRHLIKEKRETATLKCYPIPRHDTVYWYQQGPGQDPQFLISFYEKMQSDKGSIPDRFSAQQFSDYHSELNMSSLELGDSALYFCASSSPDSLYGYTFGSGTRLTVV.

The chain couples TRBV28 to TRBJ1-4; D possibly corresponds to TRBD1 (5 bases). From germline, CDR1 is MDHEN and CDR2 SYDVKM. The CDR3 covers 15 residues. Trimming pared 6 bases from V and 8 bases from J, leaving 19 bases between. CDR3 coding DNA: TGTGCCAGCAGGATCCAGGGAGGTCGGGACGAAAAACTGTTTTTT. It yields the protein CASRIQGGRDEKLFF.

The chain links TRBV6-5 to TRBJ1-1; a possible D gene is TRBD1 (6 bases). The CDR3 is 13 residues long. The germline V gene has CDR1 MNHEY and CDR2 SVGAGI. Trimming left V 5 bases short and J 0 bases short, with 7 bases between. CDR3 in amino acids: CASSRGMNTEAFF. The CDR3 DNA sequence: TGTGCCAGCAGTAGGGGGATGAACACTGAAGCTTTCTTT.

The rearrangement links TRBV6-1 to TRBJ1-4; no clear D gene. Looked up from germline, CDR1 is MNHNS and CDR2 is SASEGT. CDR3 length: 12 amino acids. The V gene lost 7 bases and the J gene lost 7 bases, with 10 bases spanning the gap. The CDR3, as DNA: TGTGCCAGCAAGATTGGGAGTGAAAAACTGTTTTTT. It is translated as CASKIGSEKLFF.

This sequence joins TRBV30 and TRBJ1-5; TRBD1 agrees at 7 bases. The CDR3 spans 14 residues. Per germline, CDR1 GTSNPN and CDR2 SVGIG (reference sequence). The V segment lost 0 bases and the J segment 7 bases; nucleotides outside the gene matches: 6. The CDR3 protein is CAWSVGRGVQPQHF. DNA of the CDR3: TGTGCCTGGAGTGTAGGCAGGGGGGTACAGCCCCAGCATTTT.

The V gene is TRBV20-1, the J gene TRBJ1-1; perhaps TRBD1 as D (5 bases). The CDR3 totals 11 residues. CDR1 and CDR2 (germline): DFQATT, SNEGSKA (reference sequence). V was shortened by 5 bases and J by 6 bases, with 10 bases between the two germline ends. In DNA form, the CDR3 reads TGCAGTGCTGTCCGGGACTCTGAAGCTTTCTTT. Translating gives CSAVRDSEAFF.

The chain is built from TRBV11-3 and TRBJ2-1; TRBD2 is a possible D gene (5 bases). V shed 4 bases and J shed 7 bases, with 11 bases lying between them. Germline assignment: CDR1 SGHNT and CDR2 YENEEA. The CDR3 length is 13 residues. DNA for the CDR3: TGTGCCAGCAGCTCCAGAGGGCGAAATGAGCAGTTCTTC. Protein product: CASSSRGRNEQFF. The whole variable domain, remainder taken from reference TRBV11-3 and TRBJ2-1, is EAGVVQSPRYKIIEKKQPVAFWCNPISGHNTLYWYLQNLGQGPELLIRYENEEAVDDSQLPKDRFSAERLKGVDSTLKIQPAELGDSAVYLCASSSRGRNEQFFGPGTRLTVL.

This CDR3 is CASSLGGGTGPYGYTF. The CDR3 DNA sequence: TGTGCCAGCAGCTTAGGGGGGGGGACAGGGCCCTATGGCTACACCTTC. This rearrangement joins TRBV11-2 to TRBJ1-2, with 9 bases identical to TRBD1. This CDR3 has 16 residues. With 1 base clipped from V and 4 bases from J, the junction kept 7 bases outside the gene matches. Germline V gene data show CDR1 as SGHAT and CDR2 as FQNNGV.